This is a list of T cell receptor beta chains from one sample in a study of cytomegalovirus exposure and HLA in healthy donors. Assay: immunoSEQ multiplex PCR; the TCRdb copy retains only in-frame clones and omits some. The sample lists about 76,000 clones; about three quarters were seen once. The sample taken for sequencing was PBMCs. The receptors were gathered from a woman between 40 and 55 years old in good health and CMV-seropositive. Each CDR3 is given with its conserved first and last residue. A D gene is named only where the DNA matches it firmly. Not all rows give a size; the values are once, few, many and, for expanded clones, a class.

v_gene,j_gene,d_gene,len,abundance,CDR3nt,CDR3aa
TRBV28,TRBJ2-1,TRBD1,16,once,TGTGCCAGCAGTTTAAGCGGACAGGGAACATACAATGAGCAGTTCTTC,CASSLSGQGTYNEQFF
TRBV10-3,TRBJ1-2,TRBD1,12,-,TGTGCCACCACCGGGACAGATTATGGCTACACCTTC,CATTGTDYGYTF
TRBV27,TRBJ2-3,TRBD2,13,-,TGTGCCAGCACCGCGGGGGGGCCTGATACGCAGTATTTT,CASTAGGPDTQYF
TRBV27,TRBJ2-1,TRBD2,16,-,TGTGCCAGCCGTCGAGGTCTAGCGGGAGCTGTGTATGAGCAGTTCTTC,CASRRGLAGAVYEQFF
TRBV2,TRBJ1-2,-,13,-,TGTGCCAGCAGTGTTACAGGTCGCTATGGCTACACCTTC,CASSVTGRYGYTF
TRBV2,TRBJ1-4,TRBD1,15,few,TGTGCCAGCAGTCAATACAGGGGGACTAATGAAAAACTGTTTTTT,CASSQYRGTNEKLFF
TRBV27,TRBJ1-1,-,14,-,TGTGCCAGCAGCCCACAGGGTTGGAACACTGAAGCTTTCTTT,CASSPQGWNTEAFF
TRBV12-5,TRBJ2-1,-,13,-,TGTGCTAGTGGTGAGACTAGATGGAATGAGCAGTTCTTC,CASGETRWNEQFF
TRBV10-2,TRBJ1-2,-,13,-,TGCGCCAGCAGCGAGAACAGGAACTATGGCTACACCTTC,CASSENRNYGYTF
TRBV6-5,TRBJ1-5,-,14,-,TGTGCCAGCTCAAGGACAGCGACGAATCGGCCCCAGCATTTT,CASSRTATNRPQHF
TRBV6-5,TRBJ1-2,-,13,-,TGTGCCAGCAGTACAAACGGGGGAAATGGCTACACCTTC,CASSTNGGNGYTF
TRBV5-6,TRBJ2-1,-,12,-,TGTGCCAGCGGAAGGGGAAACAATGAGCAGTTCTTC,CASGRGNNEQFF
TRBV15,TRBJ1-6,-,15,-,TGTGCCACCAGCAGAGATGCACAGGGCAGTTCACCCCTCCACTTT,CATSRDAQGSSPLHF